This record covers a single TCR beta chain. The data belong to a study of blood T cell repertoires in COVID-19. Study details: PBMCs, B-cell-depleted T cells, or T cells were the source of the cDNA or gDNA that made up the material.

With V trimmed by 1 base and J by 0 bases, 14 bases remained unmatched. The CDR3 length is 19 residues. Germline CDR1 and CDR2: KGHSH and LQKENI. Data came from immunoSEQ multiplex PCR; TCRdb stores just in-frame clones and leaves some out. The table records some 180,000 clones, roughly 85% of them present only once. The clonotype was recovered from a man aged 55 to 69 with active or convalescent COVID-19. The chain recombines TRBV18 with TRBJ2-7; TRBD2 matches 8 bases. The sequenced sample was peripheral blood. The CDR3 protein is CASSPLAGAGGSSSYEQYF. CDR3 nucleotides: TGTGCCAGCTCACCACTCGCGGGGGCGGGGGGTTCCAGCTCCTACGAGCAGTACTTC.